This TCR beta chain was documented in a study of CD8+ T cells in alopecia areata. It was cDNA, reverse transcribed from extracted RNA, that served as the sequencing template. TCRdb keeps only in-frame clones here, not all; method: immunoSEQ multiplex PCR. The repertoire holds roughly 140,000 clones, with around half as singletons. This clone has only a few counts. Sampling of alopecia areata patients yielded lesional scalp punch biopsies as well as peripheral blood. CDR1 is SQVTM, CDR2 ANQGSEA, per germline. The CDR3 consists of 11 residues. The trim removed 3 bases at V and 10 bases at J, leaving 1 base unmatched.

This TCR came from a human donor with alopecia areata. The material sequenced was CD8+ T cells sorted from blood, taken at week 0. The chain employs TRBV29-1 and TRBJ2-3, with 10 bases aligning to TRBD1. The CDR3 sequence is CSVDGQGAQYF. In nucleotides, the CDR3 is TGCAGCGTTGACGGACAGGGGGCGCAGTATTTT.